The sample holds many counts of the clone carrying this TCR beta chain. Antigen specificity is unknown. This sample is drawn from a study of T cells after yellow fever vaccination. Overall study results and limits: The bulk population could contribute abundant contaminating clonotypes to FACS-sorted repertoires. There was a small share of clonotypes that showed up in both the CD4 and CD8 compartments. It was a weaker secondary response, yet one that peaked faster, at day 5 versus 15.

V was shortened by 5 bases and J by 4 bases, with 19 bases between the two germline ends. This CDR3 has 16 residues. Template switching with 5'RACE generated the TCR cDNA and added a universal primer site and UMIs. TCRdb itself ran the 5' RACE reads through MiXCR, one entry per CDR3 protein. The table has approximately 90,000 distinct CDR3 sequences, around 5.5% seen once; the top ten hold more than 40%. The sequence was collected from a man aged 18 to 30 who received the YFV17D yellow fever vaccine. The chain employs TRBV12-3 or TRBV12-4 and TRBJ2-3; possibly TRBD1 or TRBD2 for D (7 bases each). The material sequenced was CD8+ T cells sorted from PBMCs, taken 10 days after the yellow fever booster vaccination. DNA of the CDR3: TGTGCCAGCAGTCGGCAGGGGGAGGGTTGGGCAGATACGCAGTATTTT. Its translation: CASSRQGEGWADTQYF.